This paragraph reports one TCR beta chain. V was clipped by 4 bases and J by 0 bases; unmatched bases: 9. Germline-derived CDR1 and CDR2 are SGHRS and YFSETQ. The CDR3 length is 16 residues. A single record per CDR3 protein comes from TCRdb applying MiXCR to the 5' RACE reads. This sample carries under 35,000 distinct CDR3 sequences, approximately 27% of them seen once, and the ten largest clones take roughly 4%. The chain joins TRBV5-1 to TRBJ1-2; 7 nucleotides match TRBD1. The source is a female donor with breast cancer. Sequenced input: naive CD4+ T cells sorted from a lymph node. Subset reported: naive CD4+ T cells, CD4+CD45RA+CD25-. CDR3 protein: CASSQGTDPSNYGYTF. The DNA of the CDR3 is TGCGCCAGCAGCCAAGGGACAGATCCATCTAACTATGGCTACACCTTC.